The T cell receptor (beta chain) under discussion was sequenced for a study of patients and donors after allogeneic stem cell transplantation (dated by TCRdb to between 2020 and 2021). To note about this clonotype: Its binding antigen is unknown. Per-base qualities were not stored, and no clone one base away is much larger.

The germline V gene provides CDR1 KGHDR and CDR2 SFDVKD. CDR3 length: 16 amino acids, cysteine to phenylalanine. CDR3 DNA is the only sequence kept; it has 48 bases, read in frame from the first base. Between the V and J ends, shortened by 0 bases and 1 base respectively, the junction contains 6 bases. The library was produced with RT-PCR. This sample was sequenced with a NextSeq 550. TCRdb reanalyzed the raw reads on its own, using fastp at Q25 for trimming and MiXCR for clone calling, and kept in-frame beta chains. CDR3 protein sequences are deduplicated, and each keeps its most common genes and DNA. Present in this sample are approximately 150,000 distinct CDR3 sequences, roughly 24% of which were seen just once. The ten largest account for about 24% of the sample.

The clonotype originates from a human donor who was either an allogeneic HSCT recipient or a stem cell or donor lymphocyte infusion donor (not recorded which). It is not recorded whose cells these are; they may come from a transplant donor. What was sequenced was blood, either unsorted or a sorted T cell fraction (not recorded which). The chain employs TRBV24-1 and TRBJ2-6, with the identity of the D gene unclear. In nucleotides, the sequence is TGTGCCACCAGTGATTTGGAGCCATCTGGGGCCAACGTCCTGACTTTC. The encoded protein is CATSDLEPSGANVLTF.